The 5 T cell receptor beta chains in this list originate from one sample, sequenced in a study of shared clonotypes between healthy human individuals. Terminally differentiated effector memory CD45RA+ cells were excluded by CCR7 positive selection of CD45RO-negative cells. Produced via immunoSEQ multiplex PCR; TCRdb's table is partial and in-frame only. The sample contains about 2 million clones, around 96% of which appear only once. Material for sequencing was naive CD8+ T cells sorted from blood. These receptor sequences come from a man aged 18-30 years in good health.

CDR3 nucleotide sequence: TGCGCCAGCAGCTTTGGGGACTCTGGAAACACCATATATTTT. It encodes CASSFGDSGNTIYF. This rearrangement joins TRBV5-1 to TRBJ1-3; D gene ambiguous. The CDR3 runs 14 residues. CDR1 and CDR2 (germline): SGHRS, YFSETQ. With 2 bases removed from V and 0 bases from J, the gap between germline ends came to 6 bases. Using reference TRBV5-1 and TRBJ1-3 for the parts outside the CDR3, the full variable domain is KAGVTQTPRYLIKTRGQQVTLSCSPISGHRSVSWYQQTPGQGLQFLFEYFSETQRNKGNFPGRFSGRQFSNSRSEMNVSTLELGDSALYLCASSFGDSGNTIYFGEGSWLTVV.

The chain is built from TRBV5-1 and TRBJ1-2; TRBD1 agrees at 7 bases. The V and J ends lost 3 bases and 6 bases, in that order; junction bases with no gene match: 5. The length of the CDR3 is 13 residues. Looked up from germline, CDR1 is SGHRS and CDR2 is YFSETQ. This CDR3 is CASSWTGFDGYTF. DNA of the CDR3: TGCGCCAGCAGCTGGACAGGTTTTGATGGCTACACCTTC.

With respect to this clone: The sample holds other DNA sequences that translate to the same CDR3. The chain uses TRBV2 and TRBJ1-3; no clear D gene. This CDR3 contains 15 residues. Trimming took 2 bases from V and 0 from J, leaving 8 bases between them. Germline loops: CDR1 SNHLY, CDR2 FYNNEI. The CDR3 spells CASSESWGSGNTIYF. The CDR3 region has the DNA TGTGCCAGCAGTGAATCTTGGGGCTCTGGAAACACCATATATTTT.

J is TRBJ1-2 and V is TRBV6-5, with D unclear. The V gene lost 3 bases and the J gene lost 1 base, with 12 bases spanning the gap. Per the germline V gene, CDR1 is MNHEY and CDR2 is SVGAGI. The CDR3 has 15 residues. In DNA form, the CDR3 reads TGTGCCAGCAGTTATCTAGAGGGCCGTAACTATGGCTACACCTTC. This sequence encodes CASSYLEGRNYGYTF.

The chain joins TRBV5-4 to TRBJ1-6; D remains unclear. V was pared by 1 base and J by 8 bases, with 13 bases between. Germline V gene lookup returns CDR1 SGHNT and CDR2 YYREEE (reference sequence). This CDR3 region has 15 residues. CDR3 DNA: TGTGCCAGCAGCTTGTTCGGGGAATGGGATTCACCCCTCCACTTT. Residues: CASSLFGEWDSPLHF.